This T cell receptor beta chain was observed in a study of pediatric ulcerative colitis. Study-wide points: Compared with controls, ulcerative colitis showed greater blood-rectum clone sharing. A couple of rectal clonotypes were found only in ulcerative colitis patients, all of them.

Sequencing depth was up to 500,000 reads per sample. Repertoires were generated with immunoSEQ multiplex PCR, while TCRdb's copy carries only in-frame clones and drops some. The data show about 64,000 clones, about nine tenths seen once. The diagnostic colonoscopy in ulcerative colitis patients preceded any immunosuppressive treatment. Concerning this clone: Its antigen remains unidentified.

This receptor was taken from a boy aged 5-17 years with severe ulcerative colitis. What was sequenced was blood.

The CDR3 nucleotides are TGTGCCAGCAGCCATCAGGAGGGCTATGGCTACACCTTC. As protein: CASSHQEGYGYTF. The chain combines TRBV27 with TRBJ1-2; D unclear. The CDR3 totals 13 residues. CDR1 and CDR2 from the germline V gene are MNHEY and SMNVEV (reference sequence). The V end lost 6 bases, the J end lost 4 bases, and 12 bases lay between the germline ends.